A single TCR beta chain is shown here with its context. The sample comes from a study of control samples from healthy donors and cancer patients. This CDR3 is built from 15 residues. Sequencing used immunoSEQ multiplex PCR; TCRdb keeps in-frame clones, though not all of them. The table shows roughly 170,000 clones, with 94% occurring only once. The sequencing input was blood. This TCR was sampled from a woman between 18 and 29 years old in good health. V and J are TRBV21-1 and TRBJ2-5. TRBV21-1 is a pseudogene segment. As DNA, the CDR3 is TGTGCCAGCAGCAAAGAGAGATCGAGGGGAGAGACCCAGTACTTC. This encodes CASSKERSRGETQYF.